A selection of T cell receptor beta chains follows, all from one sample in a study of technical replicates of blood from a handful of donors. This table comes from immunoSEQ multiplex PCR, and its TCRdb copy is limited to in-frame clones, with some not included. The sample lists 70,000 to 75,000 clones; roughly 94% were seen once. Sequenced: T cells isolated from PBMCs. The receptor set was obtained from a human donor in good health. Each CDR3 is given with its conserved first and last residue. A D gene is named only where the DNA matches it firmly. Some rows mark clone size as missing; the rest say once, few, many or name a class of expanded clone.

.	TRBD1	TRBV15	TRBJ2-7	TGTGCCACCAGCAGAGATATTTGGGACAGTTCCTACGAGCAGTACTTC	CATSRDIWDSSYEQYF
.	.	TRBV13	TRBJ1-1	TGTGCCAGCACCGAAAGGGGGACTGAAGCTTTCTTT	CASTERGTEAFF
.	TRBD1	TRBV28	TRBJ1-1	TGTGCCAGCAGAGACAGGGGGTTGACTGAAGCTTTCTTT	CASRDRGLTEAFF
.	.	TRBV25-1	TRBJ2-3	TGTGCCAGCAGTCTGGGGGGTCGCACAGATACGCAGTATTTT	CASSLGGRTDTQYF
few	TRBD2	TRBV29-1	TRBJ2-1	TGCAGCGTTGAAGACCCCCACCGACTAGCGGGTCACTCCTACAATGAGCAGTTCTTC	CSVEDPHRLAGHSYNEQFF
.	.	TRBV5-6	TRBJ1-2	TGTGCCAGCAGCCCCCCGGTAGGGAGATTGGACTATGGCTACACCTTC	CASSPPVGRLDYGYTF
.	TRBD2	TRBV11-3	TRBJ2-3	TGTGCCAGCAGCCCCGGGACTAGCGGCTACACAGATACGCAGTATTTT	CASSPGTSGYTDTQYF
.	.	TRBV2	TRBJ2-1	TGTGCCAGCAGTGAAGTGGTAGGGGGTTCCTACAATGAGCAGTTCTTC	CASSEVVGGSYNEQFF
.	.	TRBV19	TRBJ1-5	TGTGCCAGTAGTCGGTATACTGATCAGCCCCAGCATTTT	CASSRYTDQPQHF
.	TRBD2	TRBV7-2	TRBJ2-3	TGTGCCAGCAGCCAGCGGGGGGGCACAGATACGCAGTATTTT	CASSQRGGTDTQYF
.	.	TRBV4-1	TRBJ2-2	TGCGCCAGCAGCCAAGTAGCCCTGGCAGGGGCCCCCAAAGGTGGCGGGGAGCTGTTTTTT	CASSQVALAGAPKGGGELFF